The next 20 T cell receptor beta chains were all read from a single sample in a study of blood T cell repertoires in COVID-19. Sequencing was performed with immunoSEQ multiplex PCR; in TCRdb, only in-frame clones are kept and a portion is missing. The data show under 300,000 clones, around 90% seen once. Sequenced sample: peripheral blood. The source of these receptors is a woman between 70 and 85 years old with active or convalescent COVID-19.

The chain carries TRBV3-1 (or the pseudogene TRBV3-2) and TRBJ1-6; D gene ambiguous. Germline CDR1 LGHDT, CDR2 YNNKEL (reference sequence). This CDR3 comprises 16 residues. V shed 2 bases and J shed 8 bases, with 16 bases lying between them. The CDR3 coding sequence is TGTGCCAGCAGCCAACGCAGGAGGAGAGGAGATTCACCCCTCCACTTT. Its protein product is CASSQRRRRGDSPLHF.

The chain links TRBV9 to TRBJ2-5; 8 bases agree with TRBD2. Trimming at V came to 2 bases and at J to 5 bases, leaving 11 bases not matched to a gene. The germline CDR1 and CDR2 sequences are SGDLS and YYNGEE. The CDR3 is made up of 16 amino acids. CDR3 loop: CASSVAGTSGGETQYF. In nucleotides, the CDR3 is TGTGCCAGCAGCGTGGCCGGGACTAGTGGGGGTGAGACCCAGTACTTC.

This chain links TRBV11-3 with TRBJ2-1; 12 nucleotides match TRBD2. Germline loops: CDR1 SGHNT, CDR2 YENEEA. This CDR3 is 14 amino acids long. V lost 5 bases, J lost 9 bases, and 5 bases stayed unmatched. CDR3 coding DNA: TGTGCCAGCAGCCCTAGCGGGGGGGCCGGTGAGCAGTTCTTC. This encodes CASSPSGGAGEQFF.

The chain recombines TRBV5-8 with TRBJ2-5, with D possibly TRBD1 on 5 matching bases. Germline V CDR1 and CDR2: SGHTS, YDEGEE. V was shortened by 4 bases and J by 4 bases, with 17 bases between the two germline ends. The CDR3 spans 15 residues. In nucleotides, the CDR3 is TGTGCCAGCAGCGTCCGATTCAGGGTTTCAGAGACCCAGTACTTC. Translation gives CASSVRFRVSETQYF. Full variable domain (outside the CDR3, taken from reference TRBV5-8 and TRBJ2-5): EAGVTQSPTHLIKTRGQQATLRCSPISGHTSVYWYQQALGLGLQFLLWYDEGEERNRGNFPPRFSGRQFPNYSSELNVNALELEDSALYLCASSVRFRVSETQYFGPGTRLLVL.

The CDR3 DNA is TGTGCCAGCAGCCCAGAGCGGGGTAGCGACAATGAGCAGTTCTTC. Translated: CASSPERGSDNEQFF. This chain joins TRBV7-9 and TRBJ2-1, with 7 bases matching TRBD2. Germline assignment: CDR1 SEHNR and CDR2 FQNEAQ (reference sequence). After removal of 5 bases from V and 5 bases from J, the junction contained 9 bases not matched to a gene. This CDR3 has 15 amino acids.

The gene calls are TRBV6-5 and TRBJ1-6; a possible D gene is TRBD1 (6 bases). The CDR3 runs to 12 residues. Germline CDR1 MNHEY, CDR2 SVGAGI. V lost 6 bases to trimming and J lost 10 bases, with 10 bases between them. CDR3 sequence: CASRQGRSPLHF. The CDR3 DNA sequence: TGTGCCAGCAGACAGGGCCGATCACCCCTCCACTTT.

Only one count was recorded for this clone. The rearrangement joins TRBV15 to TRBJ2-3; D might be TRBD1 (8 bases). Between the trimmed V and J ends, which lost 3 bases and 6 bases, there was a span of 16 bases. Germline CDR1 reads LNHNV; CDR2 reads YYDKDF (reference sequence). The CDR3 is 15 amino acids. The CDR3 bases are TGTGCCACCAGCAGGCGAACAGGGGGAGGGGATACGCAGTATTTT. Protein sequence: CATSRRTGGGDTQYF.

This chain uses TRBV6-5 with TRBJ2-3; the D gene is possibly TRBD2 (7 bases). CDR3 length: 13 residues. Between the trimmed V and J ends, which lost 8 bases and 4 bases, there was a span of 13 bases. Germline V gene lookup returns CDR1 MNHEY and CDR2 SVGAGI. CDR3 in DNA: TGTGCCAGCCGGCGGGGGCCCGCAGATACGCAGTATTTT. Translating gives CASRRGPADTQYF.

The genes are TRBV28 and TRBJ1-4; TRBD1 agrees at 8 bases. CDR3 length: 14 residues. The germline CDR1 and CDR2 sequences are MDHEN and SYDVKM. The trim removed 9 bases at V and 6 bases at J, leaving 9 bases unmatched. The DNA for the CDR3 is TGTGCCAGGAAATGCGGGACAGGAGATGAAAAACTGTTTTTT. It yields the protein CARKCGTGDEKLFF.

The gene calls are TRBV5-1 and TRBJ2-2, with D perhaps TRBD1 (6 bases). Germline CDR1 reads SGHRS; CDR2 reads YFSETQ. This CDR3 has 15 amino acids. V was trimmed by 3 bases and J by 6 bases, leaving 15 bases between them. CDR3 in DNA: TGCGCCAGCAGCTCACACAGGGTGCGGGCCGGGGAGCTGTTTTTT. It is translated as CASSSHRVRAGELFF.

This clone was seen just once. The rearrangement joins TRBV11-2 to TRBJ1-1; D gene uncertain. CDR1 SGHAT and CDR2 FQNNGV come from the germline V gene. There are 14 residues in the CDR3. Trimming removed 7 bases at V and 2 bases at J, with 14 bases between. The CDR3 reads CASTREGLNTEAFF. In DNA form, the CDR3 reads TGTGCCAGCACCCGGGAGGGCCTTAACACTGAAGCTTTCTTT. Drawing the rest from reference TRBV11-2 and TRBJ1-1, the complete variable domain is EAGVAQSPRYKIIEKRQSVAFWCNPISGHATLYWYQQILGQGPKLLIQFQNNGVVDDSQLPKDRFSAERLKGVDSTLKIQPAKLEDSAVYLCASTREGLNTEAFFGQGTRLTVV.

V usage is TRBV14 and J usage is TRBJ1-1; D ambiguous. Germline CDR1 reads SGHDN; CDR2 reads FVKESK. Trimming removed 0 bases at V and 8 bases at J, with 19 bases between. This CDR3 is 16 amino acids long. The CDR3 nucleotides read TGTGCCAGCAGCCAAGATGTAGGACTGGCTGGGGTCGAAGCTTTCTTT. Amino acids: CASSQDVGLAGVEAFF.

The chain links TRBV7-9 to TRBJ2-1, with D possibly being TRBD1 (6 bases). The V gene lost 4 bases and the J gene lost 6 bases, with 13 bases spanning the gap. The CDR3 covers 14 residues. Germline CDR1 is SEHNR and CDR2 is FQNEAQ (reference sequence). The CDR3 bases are TGTGCCAGCAGCTCACCGGACAGTGTCAATGAGCAGTTCTTC. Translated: CASSSPDSVNEQFF. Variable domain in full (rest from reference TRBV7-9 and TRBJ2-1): DTGVSQNPRHKITKRGQNVTFRCDPISEHNRLYWYRQTLGQGPEFLTYFQNEAQLEKSRLLSDRFSAERPKGSFSTLEIQRTEQGDSAMYLCASSSPDSVNEQFFGPGTRLTVL.

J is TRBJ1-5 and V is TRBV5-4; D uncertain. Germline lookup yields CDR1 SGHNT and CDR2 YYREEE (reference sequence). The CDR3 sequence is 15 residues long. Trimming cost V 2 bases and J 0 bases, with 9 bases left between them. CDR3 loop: CASSFGEDSNQPQHF. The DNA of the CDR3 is TGTGCCAGCAGCTTTGGAGAGGATAGCAATCAGCCCCAGCATTTT.

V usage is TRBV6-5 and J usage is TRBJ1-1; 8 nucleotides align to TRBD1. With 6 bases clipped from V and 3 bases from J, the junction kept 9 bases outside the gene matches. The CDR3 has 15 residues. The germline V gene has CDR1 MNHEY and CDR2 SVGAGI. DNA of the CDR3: TGTGCCAGCAGGGGGACCGGGACAGGCCACACTGAAGCTTTCTTT. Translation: CASRGTGTGHTEAFF.

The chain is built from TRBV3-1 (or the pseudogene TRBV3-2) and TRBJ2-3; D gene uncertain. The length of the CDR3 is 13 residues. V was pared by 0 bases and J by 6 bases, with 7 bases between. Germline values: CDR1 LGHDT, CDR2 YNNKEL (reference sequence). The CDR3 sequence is CASSQDPVDTQYF. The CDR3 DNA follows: TGTGCCAGCAGCCAAGATCCGGTGGATACGCAGTATTTT.

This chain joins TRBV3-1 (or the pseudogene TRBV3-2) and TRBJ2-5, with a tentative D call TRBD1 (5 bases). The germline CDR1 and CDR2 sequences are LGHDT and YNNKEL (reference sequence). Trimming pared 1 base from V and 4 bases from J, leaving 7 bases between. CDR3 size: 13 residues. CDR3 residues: CASSQVGRETQYF. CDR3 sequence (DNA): TGTGCCAGCAGCCAAGTGGGGCGAGAGACCCAGTACTTC.

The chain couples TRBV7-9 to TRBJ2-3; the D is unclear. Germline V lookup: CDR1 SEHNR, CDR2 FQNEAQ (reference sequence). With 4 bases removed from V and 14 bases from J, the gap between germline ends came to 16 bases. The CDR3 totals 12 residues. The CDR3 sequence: CASSSHPPVVYF. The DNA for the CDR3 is TGTGCCAGCAGCTCCCATCCCCCGGTCGTGTATTTT.

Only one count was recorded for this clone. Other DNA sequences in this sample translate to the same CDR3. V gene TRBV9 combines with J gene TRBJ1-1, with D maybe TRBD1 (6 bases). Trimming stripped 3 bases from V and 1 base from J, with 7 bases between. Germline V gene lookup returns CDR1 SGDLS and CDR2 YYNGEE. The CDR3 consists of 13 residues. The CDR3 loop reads CASSAQGNTEAFF. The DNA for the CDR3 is TGTGCCAGCAGCGCACAGGGGAACACTGAAGCTTTCTTT.

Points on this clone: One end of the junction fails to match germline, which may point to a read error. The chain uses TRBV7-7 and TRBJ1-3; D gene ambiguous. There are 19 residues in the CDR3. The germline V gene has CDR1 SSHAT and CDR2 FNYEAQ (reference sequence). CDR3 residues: CASSLVLGTRRRAGNTIYF. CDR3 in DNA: TGTGCTAGCAGCTTAGTTTTGGGCACTCGAAGGAGGGCTGGAAACACCATATATTTT.